Listed below are T cell receptor beta chains from one sample, sequenced in a study of blood T cell repertoires in COVID-19. Sequencing was performed with immunoSEQ multiplex PCR; in TCRdb, only in-frame clones are kept and a portion is missing. The sample carries some 100,000 clones, roughly 85% recorded once. Specimen: PBMCs or T cells enriched from blood (not recorded which). Receptor source: a woman aged 50 to 60 who had recovered from COVID-19. CDR3s include the opening cysteine and the closing phenylalanine or tryptophan. The D gene is left open where the match is weak. A row's size may be missing; if present it is once, few, many or a size class.

TRBV28	-	-	TRBJ1-2	TGTGCCAGCAGTTCCCCCGGGAGGAGCGAGGGCTACACCTTC	CASSSPGRSEGYTF
TRBV6-1	TRBD1	-	TRBJ1-6	TGTGCCAGCAGTGAAAGTGGGACAGGGAATTCACCCCTCCACTTT	CASSESGTGNSPLHF
TRBV27	-	-	TRBJ2-1	TGTGCCAGCAGTTTAAGGGGCCCGCCCATCAATGAGCAGTTCTTC	CASSLRGPPINEQFF
TRBV28	TRBD2	-	TRBJ2-1	TGTGCCAGCAGTTCTCCTAGCGGGAGGTTCTACAATGAGCAGTTCTTC	CASSSPSGRFYNEQFF
TRBV28	-	-	TRBJ2-7	TGTGCCAGCAGTTACTTCGGAGCATTTGGTGAGCAGTACTTC	CASSYFGAFGEQYF
TRBV11-2	TRBD2	-	TRBJ2-2	TGTGCCAGCAGCTCTGCCGGCGGGGGGTGGGCCGGGGAGCTGTTTTTT	CASSSAGGGWAGELFF
TRBV28	TRBD1	-	TRBJ2-7	TGTGCCAGCAGGCGCAGGGGGAGCTACGAGCAGTACTTC	CASRRRGSYEQYF
TRBV6-5	TRBD1	-	TRBJ1-4	TGTGCCAGCACCAAATTGACAGGGAGAAATGAAAAACTGTTTTTT	CASTKLTGRNEKLFF
TRBV19	-	once	TRBJ1-4	TGTGCCAGTAGTAACAGAATCAATGGTGAAAAACTGTTTTTT	CASSNRINGEKLFF
TRBV6-5	-	-	TRBJ1-1	TGTGCCACCAAATCGTATTCGCAGGGTGAAGCTTTCTTT	CATKSYSQGEAFF
TRBV7-3	TRBD1	-	TRBJ2-3	TGTGCCAGCAGCTTAACGGACAGGGCCGCAGATACGCAGTATTTT	CASSLTDRAADTQYF
TRBV6-5	-	-	TRBJ2-1	TGTGCCAGCAGGTCCCTACTTGGTCTCAATGAGCAGTTCTTC	CASRSLLGLNEQFF
TRBV4-1	-	-	TRBJ1-5	TGCGCCAGCAGCCAAGAAGCTGCCTCCTCCGGTCAGCCCCAGCATTTT	CASSQEAASSGQPQHF
TRBV10-1	-	-	TRBJ2-4	TGCGCCAGCAGTGACAGGAACGCCAAAAACATTCAGTACTTC	CASSDRNAKNIQYF
TRBV2	TRBD1	-	TRBJ2-7	TGTGCCAGCAGTTGGGGACAGCTCTACGAGCAGTACTTC	CASSWGQLYEQYF
TRBV5-1	TRBD2	-	TRBJ2-3	TGCGCCAGCGTCCAGGGCGGGAGATCGGATACGCAGTATTTT	CASVQGGRSDTQYF
TRBV4-1	TRBD2	-	TRBJ2-5	TGCGCCAGCACAGTGGGGCGGGGGGGCGAAGAGACCCAGTACTTC	CASTVGRGGEETQYF
TRBV24-1	-	-	TRBJ2-2	TGTGCCACCAGTGATTGGAATGGGGGGACCGGGGAGCTGTTTTTT	CATSDWNGGTGELFF
TRBV13	TRBD1	-	TRBJ1-2	TGTGCCAGCAGCCAAGGGGGCAGAGTCTATGGCTACACCTTC	CASSQGGRVYGYTF
TRBV9	TRBD1	-	TRBJ2-1	TGTGCCAGCAGCGTAGCTCCAGGGGGTATAGATGAGCAGTTCTTC	CASSVAPGGIDEQFF
TRBV19	-	-	TRBJ1-2	TGTGCCAGTAGCCTTCTGCGCGTCAGGGACTATGGCTACACCTTC	CASSLLRVRDYGYTF
TRBV28	-	-	TRBJ1-5	TGTGCCAGCAGTTTAACTAATCAGCCCCAGCATTTT	CASSLTNQPQHF
TRBV2	TRBD1	-	TRBJ1-1	TGTGCCAGCAGTACGATACAGGGGAATGAAGCTTTCTTT	CASSTIQGNEAFF
TRBV10-3	TRBD1	-	TRBJ1-6	TGTGCCATCAGTGTTGGGACAGGGAATTCACCCCTCCACTTT	CAISVGTGNSPLHF
TRBV7-3	TRBD2	-	TRBJ2-7	TGTGCCAGCAGCTTAGCGGCGGGAGGGCCGTTAGAGCAGTACTTC	CASSLAAGGPLEQYF
TRBV7-8	-	-	TRBJ2-5	TGTGCCAGCAGCTTCGGGAGCTGGACTGAGACCCAGTACTTC	CASSFGSWTETQYF
TRBV15	TRBD1	-	TRBJ1-5	TGTGCCACCAGCAGAGGGACAGGGTTTAATCAGCCCCAGCATTTT	CATSRGTGFNQPQHF
TRBV6-6	TRBD2	-	TRBJ2-6	TGTGCCAGCTATCGGGAGGCTGGGGCCAACGTCCTGACTTTC	CASYREAGANVLTF
TRBV2	-	-	TRBJ2-1	TGTGCCAGCAGTGCTAGCTCCTACAATGAGCAGTTCTTC	CASSASSYNEQFF
TRBV9	TRBD1	-	TRBJ1-2	TGTGCCAGCAGCGTAAGCGACAGGGACTATGGCTACACCTTC	CASSVSDRDYGYTF
TRBV6-5	-	many	TRBJ1-5	TGTGCCAGCAGTTACGATGGCCGTCAGCCCCAGCATTTT	CASSYDGRQPQHF
TRBV5-4	TRBD1	-	TRBJ1-4	TGTGCCAGCAGCGGGGGGACAGGGAGGGGTGAAAAACTGTTTTTT	CASSGGTGRGEKLFF
TRBV18	-	few	TRBJ1-2	TGTGCCAGCTCACAAGACGGGGGGCTTGGCTATGGCTACACCTTC	CASSQDGGLGYGYTF
TRBV4-1	TRBD2	once	TRBJ2-1	TGCGCCAGCAGCCAAGATCGGCTAGCGGGAGATGAGCAGTTCTTC	CASSQDRLAGDEQFF
TRBV7-6	TRBD2	-	TRBJ2-1	TGTGCCAGCAGCTTAGAGGTCGCTAGCGGGAGGAATGAGCAGTTCTTC	CASSLEVASGRNEQFF
TRBV18	TRBD1	-	TRBJ1-1	TGTGCCAGCTCACCATTCAGGTCAGGGGGCGAGGGGAGGCACACTGAAGCTTTCTTT	CASSPFRSGGEGRHTEAFF
TRBV27	-	-	TRBJ1-2	TGTGCCAGCAGTCCCCTCCGGGGGACCGACTATGGCTACACCTTC	CASSPLRGTDYGYTF
TRBV2	-	-	TRBJ1-1	TGTGCCAGCAGTTTCATGACAGAAGGAGCTTTCTTT	CASSFMTEGAFF
TRBV12-3/TRBV12-4	-	-	TRBJ2-1	TGTGCCAGCAGTATCGGAGATGAGCAGTTCTTC	CASSIGDEQFF
TRBV7-9	-	-	TRBJ2-1	TGTGCCAGCAGCTCTTTATTCGGGAAAGAAGTGAATGAGCAGTTCTTC	CASSSLFGKEVNEQFF
TRBV6-6	-	-	TRBJ2-1	TGTGCCAGCAGTTACGGCGGGAATAACTACAATGAGCAGTTCTTC	CASSYGGNNYNEQFF
TRBV28	-	-	TRBJ2-6	TGTGCCAGCAGTTTCGTCTCTGGGGCCAACGTCCTGACTTTC	CASSFVSGANVLTF
TRBV11-2	TRBD2	-	TRBJ2-1	TGTGCCAGCAGCCCGACTAGCGGGGGATCTGAGCAGTTCTTC	CASSPTSGGSEQFF
TRBV7-9	-	-	TRBJ2-1	TGTGCCAGCAGCCCCAGGACACGTAGCTCCTACAATGAGCAGTTCTTC	CASSPRTRSSYNEQFF